What follows describes a single T cell receptor (beta chain). J lost 5 bases, V lost 4 bases, and 4 bases had no gene match. This CDR3 is built from 15 residues. In germline, CDR1 is MNHEY, CDR2 SVGEGT. The data were taken from a study of blood T cell repertoires in COVID-19. Study information: Whether acute or convalescent, the COVID-19 samples came from the United States, Italy and Spain. The cDNA or gDNA used as material had been derived from T cells, B-cell-depleted T cells, or PBMCs.

Per the original data handling: Amplification with reference gene primers provided the estimates of nucleated cell counts. Sequencing was performed with immunoSEQ multiplex PCR; in TCRdb, only in-frame clones are kept and a portion is missing. For V, J and clone size, that table is used; D and trimming come from the DNA. In the table there are some 290,000 clones, about 86% of which are singletons. The material sequenced was peripheral blood. The genes are TRBV6-2 or TRBV6-3 and TRBJ2-2; 10 bases match TRBD1. This clonotype was obtained from a man aged 18 to 29 with active or convalescent COVID-19. The CDR3 spells CASSWDRGDTGELFF. The CDR3 nucleotides read TGTGCCAGCAGTTGGGACAGGGGAGATACCGGGGAGCTGTTTTTT.